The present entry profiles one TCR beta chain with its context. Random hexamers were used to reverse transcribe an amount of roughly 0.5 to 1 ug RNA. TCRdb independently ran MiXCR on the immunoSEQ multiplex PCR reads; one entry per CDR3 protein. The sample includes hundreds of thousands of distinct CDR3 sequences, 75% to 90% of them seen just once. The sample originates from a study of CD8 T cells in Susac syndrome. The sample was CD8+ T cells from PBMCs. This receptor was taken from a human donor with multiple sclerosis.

CDR3 DNA: TGTGCCAGCAGGTCAACTTCTACCGGGGAGCTGTTTTTT. Translated: CASRSTSTGELFF. V gene TRBV14 combines with J gene TRBJ2-2; no reliable D call. Germline V gives CDR1 SGHDN, CDR2 FVKESK. V was clipped by 6 bases and J by 5 bases, with 10 bases between them. CDR3 length: 13 amino acids.